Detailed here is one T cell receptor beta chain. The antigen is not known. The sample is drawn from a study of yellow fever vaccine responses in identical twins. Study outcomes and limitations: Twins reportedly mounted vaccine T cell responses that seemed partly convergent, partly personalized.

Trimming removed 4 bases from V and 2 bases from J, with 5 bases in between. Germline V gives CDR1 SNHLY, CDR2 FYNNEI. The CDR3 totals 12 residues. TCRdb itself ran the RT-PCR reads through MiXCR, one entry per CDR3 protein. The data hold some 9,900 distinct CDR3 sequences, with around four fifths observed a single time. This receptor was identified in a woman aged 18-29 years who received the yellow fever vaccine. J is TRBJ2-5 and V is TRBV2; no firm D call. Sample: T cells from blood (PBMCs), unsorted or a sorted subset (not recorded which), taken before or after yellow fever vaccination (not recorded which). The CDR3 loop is CASSGGQETQYF. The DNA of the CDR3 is TGTGCCAGCAGTGGGGGACAAGAGACCCAGTACTTC.